This T cell receptor (beta chain) was sequenced in a study of cytomegalovirus exposure and HLA in healthy donors (TCRdb year 2017). Broadly, across the study: According to an earlier analysis of several hundred of the donors, about 170 million T cells yielded over 100 million unique TCR beta sequences and less than 300 Gb of sequence data. Roughly 300 gigabases of sequencing data and 91 million or so unique TCR sequences made up an early release that covered several hundred HLA-typed donors. The genetic ancestry cluster associated with self-reported Caucasian donors included about four fifths of the approximately 410 genotyped donors. The study was designed to test whether signatures of past pathogen exposure could be identified by cataloging public T cell receptors. The T cell repertoires of 550 to 850 subjects were profiled by immunosequencing and related to cytomegalovirus serostatus. A separate validation cohort of approximately 130 different subjects was used in addition to the approximately 640-subject first cohort. The study combined high-throughput TCR immunosequencing, statistical association of individual TCRs with disease status, and machine learning to predict cytomegalovirus infection status. A later analysis re-analyzed previously published TCR beta repertoires from hundreds of donors and added high-resolution HLA genotyping to study TCR occurrence patterns. In the later analysis, no new phenotypic data were used to find candidate immune exposures; instead, reliance was placed on TCR beta sequences and their occurrence across donors. An earlier analysis of several hundred of the donors applied high-throughput TCR beta sequencing to assess whether each TCR beta V gene segment acted as functional or pseudogenic. Donor age, sex, ethnicity and CMV serostatus were compiled together with the repertoire data. Genome-wide SNP genotypes for about three fifths of the roughly 700 donors were used in a later genetic analysis, which treated that subset as a discovery cohort. Every repertoire in the discovery cohort had been generated on one and the same sequencing platform. Both class I and class II loci were covered by HLA typing, at four-digit resolution. The number of typed donors differed by locus: roughly 629-640 for A, B, C, DRB1 and DQB1; roughly 510 for DQA1; about 600 for DPA1; and about 450 for DPB1. About five DR-DQ haplotypes were handled as single units for association and clustering because linkage in the cohort was strong. Across approximately 420 genotyped donors of the cohort, an average of roughly 230,000 unique TCR beta nucleotide sequences per donor were sequenced, and roughly a sixth of those sequences were non-productive.

Results and caveats for the whole study, not just this receptor: A later analysis reported that several top co-occurrence clusters appeared linked to parvovirus B19, influenza, CMV and Epstein-Barr virus. The cohort was sequenced for TCR beta chains only, and without alpha or paired-chain data the features that could be detected were limited. The authors suggested that the approach could potentially be extended to other disease states and immunological phenotypes. In a later analysis, most CMV-associated TCR beta chains were found to appear HLA-restricted, with HLA associations seemingly driven largely by CMV exposure. The study listed approximately 150 TCR beta chains as associated with cytomegalovirus. When HLA alleles, especially DR and DQ, strongly co-occurred, attributing TCR associations to individual alleles was difficult. A later genetic analysis associated a missense DCLRE1C variant with V-gene and J-gene trimming of TCR beta chains, and an independent cohort replicated the association. Because counts were too low, about 15 rarely observed V segments, including chromosome 9 orphons, were left out of the earlier analysis of over 550 of the donors. The classifier was reported to diagnose cytomegalovirus status with high specificity and sensitivity in both the original and validation cohorts. For the cohort, immune exposure information was limited to CMV serostatus. A later analysis found that TCR association rates varied across HLA loci, with DRB1 alleles showing the most associated TCRs and HLA-C alleles the fewest. A further reported finding was that TCR beta sequences accurately predicted the HLA-A and HLA-B alleles for most subjects in the first cohort. A later analysis associated about 17,000 TCR beta sequences with specific HLA alleles at a false discovery rate of 0.05. A cluster of highly shared sequence variants was judged likely to be a technical artifact of the sequencing pipeline. Sequencing depth was assumed to be roughly uniform across donors in the presence/absence analyses, though that assumption may not hold. Correlated functional status among segregating V segments might be attributable to linkage disequilibrium, but an unknown experimental factor could not be ruled out. A few of the identified cytomegalovirus-associated TCR beta chains were confirmed in vitro to be specific for cytomegalovirus antigens. Across donors, most TCR sequences were observed very rarely, whereas some public TCRs were present in many individuals. Broadly in line with IMGT annotations, most TCR beta V segments showed up in productive rearrangements about 87% or about 30% of the time in an earlier analysis of roughly 590 of the donors. A later analysis found that HLA-associated TCR beta chains were more clonally expanded and had lower generation probabilities than equally common non-associated chains. Because HLA typing was unavailable for some donors at each locus, only the typed subset was used in association tests. According to a later genetic analysis, donors in an Asian-associated ancestry cluster had fewer N-insertions in productive TCRs than the approximately 710-donor mean.

The library was produced with the immunoSEQ multiplex PCR assay. For the multiplex PCR, a mixture combining 60 forward primers for TCR Vbeta segments and 13 reverse primers for TCR Jbeta segments was used. The CDR3 region of rearranged TCR beta genes was amplified from genomic DNA by a multiplex PCR assay. On the Illumina HiSeq System, the amplified TCR beta libraries were sequenced as 87-base-pair reads. The authors processed their data as follows. Across the 600 to 700 repertoires, a later analysis counted around 80 million unique TCR beta chains, some 11 million of which were shared by at least two donors. Raw reads were error-corrected and collapsed into unique sequences with a nearest-neighbor algorithm that merged closely related sequences to remove PCR and sequencing errors. CDR3 sequences were aligned to IMGT reference sequences to assign V, D and J gene segments. For a sequence to be retained, at least a six-nucleotide match to both a V gene segment and a J gene segment was required. A rearrangement was called productive if the CDR3 had no stop codons and remained in frame with V and J, and every other rearrangement was called non-productive. Following IMGT convention, CDR3 was defined as the stretch from the second conserved V-encoded cysteine up to the conserved J-encoded phenylalanine. In an earlier analysis of roughly 580 of the donors, sequences lacking an unambiguous match to a single V gene segment were excluded. An earlier analysis of some 500 of the donors classified V segments as functional when productive rearrangements were above 56.7% and as segregating when the standard deviation between donors was above 5%. To diagnose cytomegalovirus status from the catalog of TCR beta chain sequences, a statistical classification framework was built. A later analysis assigned V and J genes by comparing TCR nucleotide sequences with IMGT/GENE-DB human TR gene sequences. The TCRdist pipeline was used in a later analysis to assign CDR3 sequences and most-parsimonious VDJ recombination scenarios. In a later analysis, every TCR beta chain was defined by the combination of its CDR3 amino acid sequence and its V-gene family, and reads without a unique V-gene family were dropped. A later analysis removed several hundred highly shared, low-generation-probability nucleotide sequences to deal with suspected cross-contamination and a sequencing artifact. A later analysis calculated a clonal expansion index for each public chain from normalized within-repertoire ranks of inferred template counts. A later analysis computed generation probabilities with a VDJ recombination model fitted to out-of-frame rearrangements, and checked the results against IGoR. In a later analysis, hypergeometric tests were used to score TCR-TCR, TCR-HLA and TCR-CMV co-occurrence, with a repertoire-size bias correction applied to TCR pairs. False discovery rates were estimated in a later analysis by permuting HLA or CMV assignments 20 times. In a later analysis, co-occurring TCRs were grouped with DBSCAN, and TCRdist sequence similarity was added when clustering was performed within HLA-allele-positive subsets. For co-occurrence clustering, repertoires with fewer than 30,000 or more than 120,000 public chains were excluded, along with roughly 5 repertoires with anomalous nucleotide sharing. TCRdb stores this immuneACCESS table with in-frame sequences only. Part of the clones is absent; in the studies checked, under half of the shortfall reflects unresolved V genes, and no reason is known for the rest. Clone size and the V and J calls come from that table; the DNA yielded D and trimming. The sample table lists roughly 200,000 clones, roughly 84% of them with a count of one. In total, the top ten clones hold about 1.5% of the sample.

The cohort consisted of some 730 healthy bone marrow donors. All cohort members were sampled while nominally healthy, although unrecorded immune exposures were likely present. The donor tested CMV seronegative, placing the donor among the 352 seronegative members of the cohort. A peripheral blood sample was provided by each donor, and peripheral blood mononuclear cells were used for TCR beta sequencing. The Qiagen DNeasy Blood Extraction Kit was used to extract genomic DNA from the blood cell samples. As for this clone: It lacks a known antigen. No base-level quality is on record; no much larger clone is a single base apart.

What was sequenced was PBMCs. This TCR came from a middle-aged man in good health and CMV-seronegative.

The CDR3 in this case is CASSPKAGALADTQYF. The bases are TGTGCCAGTAGTCCCAAAGCGGGAGCCCTCGCAGATACGCAGTATTTT. The chain joins TRBV19 to TRBJ2-3; 8 central nucleotides agree with TRBD2. The CDR3 spans 16 residues, from the cysteine through the phenylalanine. Only the CDR3 portion is preserved as DNA: 48 bases, with reading frame beginning at the first base. CDR1 and CDR2 are drawn from the germline V gene (reference sequence): LNHDA, SQIVND. Trimming accounts for 5 bases at V and 4 bases at J, while the number of junction bases matched to no gene is 11.